Here is one TCR beta chain with its context. Its matching antigen is unknown. V lost 4 bases, J lost 7 bases, and 14 bases lay in between. In germline, CDR1 is SGHTA, CDR2 FQGNSA. This CDR3 is built from 14 residues. The sample belongs to a study of blood T cells in healthy people across ages. Study-wide findings and caveats: Getting older went along with TCR beta diversity per million T cells dropping roughly linearly. Lack of knowledge of donor CMV status possibly confounded expanded clonotype changes.

Then a second PCR, running roughly 7 to 11 cycles, was carried out with a sample-barcoded 5' primer and a J-beta primer mix. Every sample produced at least 2.5 million CDR3-containing paired-end reads. TCRdb passed the 5' RACE reads through MiXCR, listing each CDR3 protein once. The table shows fewer than 900,000 distinct CDR3 sequences, with 35% to 45% occurring only once. This chain links TRBV7-2 with TRBJ2-1; D remains unclear. The sequence was collected from a woman aged 60 to 75 in good health. Sample: blood. For the CDR3, the DNA is TGTGCCAGCAGCTGGCCCCGGGTGCCTAATGAGCAGTTCTTC. Its translation is CASSWPRVPNEQFF.